Given below is one TCR beta chain in context. This entry is derived from a study of shared T cell receptors in the human thymus. The CDR3 is made up of 13 amino acids. V lost 10 bases and J lost 0, with 10 bases in between. Germline CDR1 reads MNHNS; CDR2 reads SASEGT. Profiling relied on immunoSEQ multiplex PCR, and the TCRdb table lists in-frame clones only, not all of them. The data contain hundreds of thousands of clones, roughly 90% of them singletons. These data also formed part of another study, on human thymus T cells. That report notes: Resections from corrective heart surgery provided thymus tissue. The authors found apparently biased V and J gene usage in thymic and blood repertoires.

The sample consisted of thymocytes. The source is a boy less than two years old with a congenital heart defect. V usage is TRBV6-1 and J usage is TRBJ1-3; D is possibly TRBD1 (6 bases). CDR3 amino acids: CAIGTCSGNTIYF. The CDR3 nucleotides are TGTGCCATAGGGACATGCTCTGGAAACACCATATATTTT.